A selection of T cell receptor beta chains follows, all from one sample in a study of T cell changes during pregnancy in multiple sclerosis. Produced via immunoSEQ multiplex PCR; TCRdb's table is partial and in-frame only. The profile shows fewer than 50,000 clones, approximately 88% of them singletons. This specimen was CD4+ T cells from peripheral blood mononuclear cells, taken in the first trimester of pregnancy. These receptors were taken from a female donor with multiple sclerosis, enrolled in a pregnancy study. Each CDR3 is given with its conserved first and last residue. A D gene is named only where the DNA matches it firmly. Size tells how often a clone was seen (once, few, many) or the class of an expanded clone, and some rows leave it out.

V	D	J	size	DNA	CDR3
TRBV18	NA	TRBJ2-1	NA	TGTGCCAGCTCACCACTTTCGGGTCAGGGGTTGTACAATGAGCAGTTCTTC	CASSPLSGQGLYNEQFF
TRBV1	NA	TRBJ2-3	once	TGCACCAGATCGCCGGAGGGGAATGATACGCAGTATTTT	CTRSPEGNDTQYF
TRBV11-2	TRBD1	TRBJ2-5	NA	TGTGCCAGCAGCCCGCACAGGACAGGGCAAAAGGTGGAGACCCAGTACTTC	CASSPHRTGQKVETQYF
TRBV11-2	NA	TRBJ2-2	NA	TGTGCCAGCAGCTTAGCCCGGACCGGGGAGCTGTTTTTT	CASSLARTGELFF
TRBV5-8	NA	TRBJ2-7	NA	TGTGCCAGCAGGAACCGTGACTTCTTCTACGAGCAGTACTTC	CASRNRDFFYEQYF
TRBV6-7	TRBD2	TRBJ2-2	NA	TGTGCCAGCAGTTGGATCCGACTAGCGGGATCCACCGGGGAGCTGTTTTTT	CASSWIRLAGSTGELFF
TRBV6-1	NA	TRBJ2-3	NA	TGTGCCATACAGCGGGCAACAGTCACAGATACGCAGTATTTT	CAIQRATVTDTQYF
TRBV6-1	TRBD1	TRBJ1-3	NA	TGTGCCGTACAGACAGGGTTCGGAAACACCATATATTTT	CAVQTGFGNTIYF
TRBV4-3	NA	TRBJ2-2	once	TGCGCCAGCAGCGAAGGGGCAGGGGGGACCGGGGAGCTGTTTTTT	CASSEGAGGTGELFF
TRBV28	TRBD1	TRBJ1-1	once	TGTGCCAGCAGTTTAAGCCTCTCCGGGACAGGGGGCACTGAAGCTTTCTTT	CASSLSLSGTGGTEAFF
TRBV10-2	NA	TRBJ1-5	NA	TGCGCCAGCGCTTATGGACTTACCCAGAATCAGCCCCAGCATTTT	CASAYGLTQNQPQHF
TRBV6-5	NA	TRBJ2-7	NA	TGTGCCAGCAGCCCGGGATCGTCATTCTACGAGCAGTACTTC	CASSPGSSFYEQYF
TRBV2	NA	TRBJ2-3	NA	TGTGCCAGCAGTTTGGAGAAAGGAGTTTCAGATACGCAGTATTTT	CASSLEKGVSDTQYF
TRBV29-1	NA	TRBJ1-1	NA	TGCAGCGTCGTATTCGGACGGGGCACTGAAGCTTTCTTT	CSVVFGRGTEAFF
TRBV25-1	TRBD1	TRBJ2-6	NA	TGTGCCAGCAGTGGCAGGGGGATCCCCTCTGGGGCCAACGTCCTGACTTTC	CASSGRGIPSGANVLTF
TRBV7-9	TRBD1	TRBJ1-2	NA	TGTGCCAGCAGCGCGACAGGGGGGGTCGGTGGCTACACCTTC	CASSATGGVGGYTF
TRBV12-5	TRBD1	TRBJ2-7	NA	TGTGCTAGTGGTTTGGCACGCCGTGGGACAGGGGCGGACCGGGAAGGCGTCTACGAGCAGTACTTC	CASGLARRGTGADREGVYEQYF
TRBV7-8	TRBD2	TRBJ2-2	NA	TGTGCCAGCAGCAGCCCGGGACTAGCGGGATCAGGAGGCACCGGGGAGCTGTTTTTT	CASSSPGLAGSGGTGELFF
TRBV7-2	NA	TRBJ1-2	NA	TGTGCCAGCAGCTTAGGCGCCCATAACTATGGCTACACCTTC	CASSLGAHNYGYTF
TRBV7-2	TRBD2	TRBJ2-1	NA	TGTGCCAGCAGCTTAGAGAGGCTAGCGGGAGCCTACAATGAGCAGTTCTTC	CASSLERLAGAYNEQFF
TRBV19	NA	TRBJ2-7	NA	TGTGCCAGTAGTAAAGGACAGTACTACGAGCAGTACTTC	CASSKGQYYEQYF
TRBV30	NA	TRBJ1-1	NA	TGTGCCTGGAGTGTACGGGCAGGGCGGAACACTGAAGCTTTCTTT	CAWSVRAGRNTEAFF
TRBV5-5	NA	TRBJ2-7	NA	TGTGCCAGCAGCCACCGGACAGAGACCTACGAGCAGTACTTC	CASSHRTETYEQYF
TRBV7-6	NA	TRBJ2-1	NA	TGTGCCAGCAGCCTGACAGGGCTAGAGACGGGGGACAATGAGCAGTTCTTC	CASSLTGLETGDNEQFF
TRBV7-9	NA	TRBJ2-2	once	TGTGCCAGCAGCCACACCTCCACCGGGGAGCTGTTTTTT	CASSHTSTGELFF
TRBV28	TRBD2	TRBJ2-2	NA	TGTGCCAGCACCCCGGGAGGGTTGGACACCGGGGAGCTGTTTTTT	CASTPGGLDTGELFF
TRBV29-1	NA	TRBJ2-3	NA	TGCAGCGCTGGACAGCTCACAGATACGCAGTATTTT	CSAGQLTDTQYF
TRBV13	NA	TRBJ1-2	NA	TGTGCCAGCAGCTTAGGCCAGGGCGGCTATGGCTACACCTTC	CASSLGQGGYGYTF
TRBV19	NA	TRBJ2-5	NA	TGTGCCAGTAGTATCGGGGCAGGGGCAGAGACCCAGTACTTC	CASSIGAGAETQYF
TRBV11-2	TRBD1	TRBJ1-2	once	TGTGCCAGCAGCTTAGGCACAGGGGTGCGGGGCTACACCTTC	CASSLGTGVRGYTF
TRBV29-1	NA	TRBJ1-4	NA	TGCAGCATAGTGGACAGAACTAATGAAAAACTGTTTTTT	CSIVDRTNEKLFF
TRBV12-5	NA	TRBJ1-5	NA	TGTGCTAGTGTCTCGACAGCTAGCAATCAGCCCCAGCATTTT	CASVSTASNQPQHF
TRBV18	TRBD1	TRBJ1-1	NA	TGTGCCAGCTCATCCAACAGGGGGCTGAACACTGAAGCTTTCTTT	CASSSNRGLNTEAFF
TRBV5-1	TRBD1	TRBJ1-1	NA	TGCGCCAGCAGCTACCCAACTGACAGGGGCGAAGCTTTCTTT	CASSYPTDRGEAFF
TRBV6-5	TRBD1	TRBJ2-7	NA	TGTGCCAGCAGTTGGGACAGGGGCTCCTACGAGCAGTACTTC	CASSWDRGSYEQYF
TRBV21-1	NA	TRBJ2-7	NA	TGTGCCAGCAGCAAAGTTCTAGCTTATTCGGTCTACGAGCAGTACTTC	CASSKVLAYSVYEQYF
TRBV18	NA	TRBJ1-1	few	TGTGCCAGCTCACTTAAGGGGCCGGACACTGAAGCTTTCTTT	CASSLKGPDTEAFF
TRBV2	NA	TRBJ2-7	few	TGTGCCAGCAGTTTAAACTCCTACGAGCAGTACTTC	CASSLNSYEQYF
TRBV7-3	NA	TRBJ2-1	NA	TGTGCCAGCAGCCCAAATAGCGGACATGAGCAGTTCTTC	CASSPNSGHEQFF
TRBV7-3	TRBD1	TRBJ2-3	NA	TGTGCCAGCAGCTTAGGACAGGGGGCGGGTTTGGATACGCAGTATTTT	CASSLGQGAGLDTQYF
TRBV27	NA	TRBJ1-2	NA	TGTGCCAGCAGTCCCCGCTTCCGCCTCAGGGTCTCCGACTATGGCTACACCTTC	CASSPRFRLRVSDYGYTF
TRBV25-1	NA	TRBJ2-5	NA	TGTGCCAGCAGTGAAGGTAGGACAGTCGGAGAGACCCAGTACTTC	CASSEGRTVGETQYF
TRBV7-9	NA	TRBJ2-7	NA	TGTGCCAGCAGCTTAGGGGCCCCCGAGCCAGGGTGGCACGAGCAGTACTTC	CASSLGAPEPGWHEQYF
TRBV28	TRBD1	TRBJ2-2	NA	TGTGCCAGCAGTTTTTCCGGACAGGGAAACCGGGAGCTGTTTTTT	CASSFSGQGNRELFF
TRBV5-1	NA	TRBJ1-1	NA	TGCGCCAGCAGCCTCATCAGGGATACTGAAGCTTTCTTT	CASSLIRDTEAFF
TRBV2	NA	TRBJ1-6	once	TGTGCCAGCAGGACCCCCGGGAATAATTCACCCCTCCACTTT	CASRTPGNNSPLHF
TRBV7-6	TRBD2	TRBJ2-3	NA	TGTGCCAGCAGCCCGAGCGGGAGTGTCGCAGATACGCAGTATTTT	CASSPSGSVADTQYF
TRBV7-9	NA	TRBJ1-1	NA	TGTGCCAGCAGCTTACGGCAGGGGACGAACACTGAAGCTTTCTTT	CASSLRQGTNTEAFF
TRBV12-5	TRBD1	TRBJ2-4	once	TGTGCTAGTGGTACCGCACCGGGACAGGGGATGGCAGCCAAAAACATTCAGTACTTC	CASGTAPGQGMAAKNIQYF
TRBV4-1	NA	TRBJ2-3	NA	TGCGCCAGCAGCCAAGATGGTGGTCAGAAGAGCACAGATACGCAGTATTTT	CASSQDGGQKSTDTQYF
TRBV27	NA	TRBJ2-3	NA	TGTGCCAGCAGTTTCCTCGCGGCAGATACGCAGTATTTT	CASSFLAADTQYF
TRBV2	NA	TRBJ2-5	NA	TGTGCCAGCAGGGGGGGACGTCAAGAGACCCAGTACTTC	CASRGGRQETQYF
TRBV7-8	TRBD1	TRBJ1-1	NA	TGTGCCAGCAGCTCCATGACAGGGGTGAGGAACACTGAAGCTTTCTTT	CASSSMTGVRNTEAFF